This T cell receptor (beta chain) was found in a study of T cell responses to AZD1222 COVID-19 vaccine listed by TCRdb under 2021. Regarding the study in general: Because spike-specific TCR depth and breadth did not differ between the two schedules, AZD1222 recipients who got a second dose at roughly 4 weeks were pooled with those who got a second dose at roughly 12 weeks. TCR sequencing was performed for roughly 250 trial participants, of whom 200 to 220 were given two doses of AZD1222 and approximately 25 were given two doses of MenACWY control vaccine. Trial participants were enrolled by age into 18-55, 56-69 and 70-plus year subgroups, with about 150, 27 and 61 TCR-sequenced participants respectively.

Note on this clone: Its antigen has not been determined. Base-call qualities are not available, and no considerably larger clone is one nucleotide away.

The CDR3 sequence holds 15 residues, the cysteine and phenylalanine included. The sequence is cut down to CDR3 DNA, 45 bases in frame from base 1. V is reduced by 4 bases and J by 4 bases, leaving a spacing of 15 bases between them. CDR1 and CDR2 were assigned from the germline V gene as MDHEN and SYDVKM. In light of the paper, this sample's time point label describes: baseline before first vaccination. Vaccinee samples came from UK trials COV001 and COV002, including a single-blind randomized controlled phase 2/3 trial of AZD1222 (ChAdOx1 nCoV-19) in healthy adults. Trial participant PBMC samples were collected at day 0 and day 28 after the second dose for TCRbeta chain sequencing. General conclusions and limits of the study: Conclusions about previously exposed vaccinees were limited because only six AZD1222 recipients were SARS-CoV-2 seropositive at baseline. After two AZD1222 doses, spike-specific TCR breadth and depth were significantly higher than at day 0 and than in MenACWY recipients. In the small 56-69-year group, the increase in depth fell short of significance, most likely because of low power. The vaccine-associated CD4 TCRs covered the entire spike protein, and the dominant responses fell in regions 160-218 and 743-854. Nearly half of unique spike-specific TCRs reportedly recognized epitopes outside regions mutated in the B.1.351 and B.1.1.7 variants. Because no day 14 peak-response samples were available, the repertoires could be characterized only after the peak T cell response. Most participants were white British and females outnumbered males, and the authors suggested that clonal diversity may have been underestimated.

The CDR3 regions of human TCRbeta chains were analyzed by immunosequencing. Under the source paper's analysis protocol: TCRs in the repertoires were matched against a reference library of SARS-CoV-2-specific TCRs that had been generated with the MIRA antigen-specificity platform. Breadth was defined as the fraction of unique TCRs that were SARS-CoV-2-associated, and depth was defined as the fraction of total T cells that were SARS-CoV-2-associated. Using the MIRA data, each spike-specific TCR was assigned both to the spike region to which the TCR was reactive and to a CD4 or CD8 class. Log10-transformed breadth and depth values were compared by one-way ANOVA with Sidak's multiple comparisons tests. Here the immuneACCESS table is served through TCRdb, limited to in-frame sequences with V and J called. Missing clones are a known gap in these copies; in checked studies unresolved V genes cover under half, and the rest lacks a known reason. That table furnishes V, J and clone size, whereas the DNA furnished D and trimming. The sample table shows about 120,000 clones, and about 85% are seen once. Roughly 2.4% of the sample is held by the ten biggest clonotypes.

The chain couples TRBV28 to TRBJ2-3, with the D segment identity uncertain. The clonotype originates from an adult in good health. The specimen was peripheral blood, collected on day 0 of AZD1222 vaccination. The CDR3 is CASSSPGGKADTQYF. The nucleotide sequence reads TGTGCCAGCAGTTCTCCGGGCGGCAAAGCAGATACGCAGTATTTT. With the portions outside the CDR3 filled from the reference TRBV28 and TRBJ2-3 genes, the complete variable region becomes DVKVTQSSRYLVKRTGEKVFLECVQDMDHENMFWYRQDPGLGLRLIYFSYDVKMKEKGDIPEGYSVSREKKERFSLILESASTNQTSMYLCASSSPGGKADTQYFGPGTRLTVL.